The T cell receptor beta chain under discussion was sequenced for a study of shared clonotypes between healthy human individuals. Study details: CD4 naive and memory got three plates each, CD8 naive two, CD8 memory one. Study-level points and caveats: Even with large depth, rarefaction showed that sorted-subset sequencing was incomplete.

The CDR3 has 10 residues. The V end lost 8 bases, the J end lost 5 bases, and 6 bases lay between the germline ends. Germline CDR1 and CDR2: SEHNR and FQNEAQ (reference sequence). In the case of this clone: Its matching antigen is unknown.

Profiled with immunoSEQ multiplex PCR; TCRdb holds only in-frame clones, not every one. The sample has 100,000 to 120,000 clones; around 65% are singletons. The receptor was derived from a woman aged 25 to 45 in good health. Sequencing was done on a sample of memory CD8+ T cells sorted from blood. As for subset: CD45RO+ cells pooled with CCR7-negative TemRA cells. This sequence joins TRBV7-9 and TRBJ2-5; possible D gene TRBD1, 6 bases. This chain's CDR3 is CASQGETQYF. The CDR3 region has the DNA TGTGCCAGCCAGGGGGAGACCCAGTACTTC. Looking up the rest from reference TRBV7-9 and TRBJ2-5 gives the full variable domain: DTGVSQNPRHKITKRGQNVTFRCDPISEHNRLYWYRQTLGQGPEFLTYFQNEAQLEKSRLLSDRFSAERPKGSFSTLEIQRTEQGDSAMYLCASQGETQYFGPGTRLLVL.